The clone carrying this T cell receptor beta chain was counted many times. The CDR3 totals 15 residues. Trimming cost V 5 bases and J 1 base, with 12 bases left between them. Each CDR3 protein gets one entry after TCRdb re-called the 5' RACE reads with MiXCR. The profile shows about 19,000 distinct CDR3 sequences, under 7.5% of them singletons. This record comes from a study of early T cells in non-severe SARS-CoV-2 infection. The V and J genes are TRBV12-3 or TRBV12-4 and TRBJ2-1; maybe TRBD1 (5 bases). This TCR derives from an adult who was a healthcare worker with PCR-confirmed SARS-CoV-2 infection or an uninfected control (not recorded which). The sample was whole blood. CDR3 in amino acids: CASSRIDSSYNEQFF. In DNA form, the CDR3 reads TGTGCCAGCAGTCGTATAGACAGTTCCTACAATGAGCAGTTCTTC.